This T cell receptor beta chain was sequenced during a study of cytomegalovirus exposure and HLA in healthy donors. Findings and limits, study-wide: Presence/absence analysis assumed near-uniform sequencing depth across donors.

PCR employed 60 Vbeta and 13 Jbeta primers. Sequencing used immunoSEQ multiplex PCR; TCRdb keeps in-frame clones, though not all of them. This sample has roughly 120,000 clones, with about 74% found just once. Notes on this clone: Its matching antigen is unknown.

Trimming cost V 0 bases and J 5 bases, with 16 bases left between them. The CDR3 covers 15 residues. Germline CDR1 and CDR2: GTSNPN and SVGIG (reference sequence). This sequence joins TRBV30 and TRBJ2-5; D possibly corresponds to TRBD2 (5 bases). The receptor was isolated from a woman in her thirties or forties in good health and CMV-seropositive. The specimen was PBMCs. DNA of the CDR3: TGTGCCTGGAGTGTAGGCAGGAGGAAACGTGAGACCCAGTACTTC. This gives the protein CAWSVGRRKRETQYF.